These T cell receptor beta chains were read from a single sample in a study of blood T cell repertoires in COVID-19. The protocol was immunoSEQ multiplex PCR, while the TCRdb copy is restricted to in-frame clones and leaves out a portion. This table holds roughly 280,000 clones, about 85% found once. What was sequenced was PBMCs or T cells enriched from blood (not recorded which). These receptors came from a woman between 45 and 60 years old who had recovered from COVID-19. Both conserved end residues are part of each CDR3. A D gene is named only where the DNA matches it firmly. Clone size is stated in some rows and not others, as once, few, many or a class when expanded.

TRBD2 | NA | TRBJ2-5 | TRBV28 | TGTGCCAGCAGTAAACTAGCGGGACAAGAGACCCAGTACTTC | CASSKLAGQETQYF
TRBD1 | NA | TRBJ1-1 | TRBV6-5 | TGTGCCAGCAGCCGAACGACAGGGGTGACTGAAGCTTTCTTT | CASSRTTGVTEAFF
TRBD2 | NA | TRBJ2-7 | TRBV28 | TGTGCCAGCAGTTTATTCACTAGCGGGGGGTACGAGCAGTACTTC | CASSLFTSGGYEQYF
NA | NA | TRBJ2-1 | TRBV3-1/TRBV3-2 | TGTGCCAGCAGCCCCGCCGGTTTATTCATGAGCTCCTACAATGAGCAGTTCTTC | CASSPAGLFMSSYNEQFF
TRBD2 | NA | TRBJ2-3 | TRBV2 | TGTGCCAGCAGTGAAGCAGGGAGGGACACAGATACGCAGTATTTT | CASSEAGRDTDTQYF
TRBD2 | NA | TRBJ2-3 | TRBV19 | TGTGCCACAGACAAAGCGGGATCGCCAGATACGCAGTATTTT | CATDKAGSPDTQYF
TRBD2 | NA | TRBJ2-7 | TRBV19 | TGTGCCAGTAGTGCCGATGTTCGCGGGAGCGCCTCCTACGAGCAGTACTTC | CASSADVRGSASYEQYF
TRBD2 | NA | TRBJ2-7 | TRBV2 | TGTGCCAGCAGTGTCAACGGGAGGGGCGAGCAGTACTTC | CASSVNGRGEQYF
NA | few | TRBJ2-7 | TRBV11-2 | TGTGCCAGCAGCTTAGTTGCAGGGTATGCCTACGAGCAGTACTTC | CASSLVAGYAYEQYF
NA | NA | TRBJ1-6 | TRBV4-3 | TGCGCCAGCAGCCCGAGGGGAGGTAATTCACCCCTCCACTTT | CASSPRGGNSPLHF
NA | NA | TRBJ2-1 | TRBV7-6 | TGTGCCAGCAGCCGGGGACTGCAATCCGATGAGCAGTTCTTC | CASSRGLQSDEQFF
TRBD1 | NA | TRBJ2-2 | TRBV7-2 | TGTGCCAGCAGCACGAACAGGGGTGGCACCGGGGAGCTGTTTTTT | CASSTNRGGTGELFF
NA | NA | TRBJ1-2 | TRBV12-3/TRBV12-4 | TGTGCCAGCCTCCCGGGGGGGGGAAGCTACACCTTC | CASLPGGGSYTF
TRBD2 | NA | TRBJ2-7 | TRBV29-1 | TGCAGCGTGGTAGCGGGAGCACCCTACGAGCAGTACTTC | CSVVAGAPYEQYF
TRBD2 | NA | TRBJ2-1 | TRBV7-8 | TGTGCCAGCAGCCCGGGACTAGCGAACAATGAGCAGTTCTTC | CASSPGLANNEQFF
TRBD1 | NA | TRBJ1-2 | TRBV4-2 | TGTGCCAGCAGCCAAGGGCCGCAAGACAGGGAATCTTCTGGCTACACCTTC | CASSQGPQDRESSGYTF
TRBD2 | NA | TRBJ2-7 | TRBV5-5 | TGTGCCAGCAGCTCACTAGCGGGAGTAACCTACGAGCAGTACTTC | CASSSLAGVTYEQYF
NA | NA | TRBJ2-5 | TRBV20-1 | TGCAGTGTCACTCGTTTCGAGACCCAGTACTTC | CSVTRFETQYF
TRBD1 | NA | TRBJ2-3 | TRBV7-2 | TGTGCCAGCAGCTTAAGACAGGGGGTCACAGATACGCAGTATTTT | CASSLRQGVTDTQYF
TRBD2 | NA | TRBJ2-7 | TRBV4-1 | TGCGCCAGCAGCCAAGATTCGAGCGGGAGGGCCTACGAGCAGTACTTC | CASSQDSSGRAYEQYF
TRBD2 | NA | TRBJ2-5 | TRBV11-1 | TGTGCCAGCAGCTTAGCGCTAGCGGCGCAAGAGACCCAGTACTTC | CASSLALAAQETQYF
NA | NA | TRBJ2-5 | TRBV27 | TGTGCCAGCAGTTTTAATGGGGGGGGGCTGGAGACCCAGTACTTC | CASSFNGGGLETQYF
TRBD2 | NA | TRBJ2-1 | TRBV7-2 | TGTGCCAGCAGCTCCCATAGCGGGAGGGCCCAATTGTTTAATGAGCAGTTCTTC | CASSSHSGRAQLFNEQFF
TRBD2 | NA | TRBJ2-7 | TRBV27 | TGTGCCAGCAGCCGGGGGACTAGCGGGAGATACGAGCAGTACTTC | CASSRGTSGRYEQYF
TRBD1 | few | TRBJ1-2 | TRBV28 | TGTGCCAGCAGCTGGGGACAGGGCGCCTATGGCTACACCTTC | CASSWGQGAYGYTF
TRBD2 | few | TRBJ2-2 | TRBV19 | TGTGCCAGTAGTATGCCGAGACTAGCGGAGTACACCGGGGAGCTGTTTTTT | CASSMPRLAEYTGELFF
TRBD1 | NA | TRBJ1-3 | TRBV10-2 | TGCGCCAGCACTCACTCCGGGACAGGGGGCTACGGAAACACCATATATTTT | CASTHSGTGGYGNTIYF
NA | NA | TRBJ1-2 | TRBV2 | TGTGCCAGCAGTCTACAAGGCGGGTTCGGCTACACCTTC | CASSLQGGFGYTF
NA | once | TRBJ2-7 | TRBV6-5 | TGTGCCAGCAGAAGGGGGAACCGAGGGACGCAGTACTTC | CASRRGNRGTQYF